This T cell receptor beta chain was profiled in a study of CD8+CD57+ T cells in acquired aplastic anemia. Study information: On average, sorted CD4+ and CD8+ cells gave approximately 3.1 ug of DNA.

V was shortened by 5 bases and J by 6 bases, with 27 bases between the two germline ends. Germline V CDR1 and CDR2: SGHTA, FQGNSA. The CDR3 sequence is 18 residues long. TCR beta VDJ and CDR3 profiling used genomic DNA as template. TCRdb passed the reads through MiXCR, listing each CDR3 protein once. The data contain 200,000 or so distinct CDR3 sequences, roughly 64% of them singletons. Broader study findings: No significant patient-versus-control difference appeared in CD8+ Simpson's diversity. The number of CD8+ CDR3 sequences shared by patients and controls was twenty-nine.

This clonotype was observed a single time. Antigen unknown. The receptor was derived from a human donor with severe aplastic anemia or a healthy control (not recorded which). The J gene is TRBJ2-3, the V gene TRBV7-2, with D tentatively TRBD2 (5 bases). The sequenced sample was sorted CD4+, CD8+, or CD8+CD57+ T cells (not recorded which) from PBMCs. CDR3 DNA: TGTGCCAGCAGCGTTGGGTCAGCAGCGGTCCCTCGGGTGGATACGCAGTATTTT. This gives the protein CASSVGSAAVPRVDTQYF. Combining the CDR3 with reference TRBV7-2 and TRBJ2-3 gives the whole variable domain GAGVSQSPSNKVTEKGKDVELRCDPISGHTALYWYRQSLGQGLEFLIYFQGNSAPDKSGLPSDRFSAERTGGSVSTLTIQRTQQEDSAVYLCASSVGSAAVPRVDTQYFGPGTRLTVL.